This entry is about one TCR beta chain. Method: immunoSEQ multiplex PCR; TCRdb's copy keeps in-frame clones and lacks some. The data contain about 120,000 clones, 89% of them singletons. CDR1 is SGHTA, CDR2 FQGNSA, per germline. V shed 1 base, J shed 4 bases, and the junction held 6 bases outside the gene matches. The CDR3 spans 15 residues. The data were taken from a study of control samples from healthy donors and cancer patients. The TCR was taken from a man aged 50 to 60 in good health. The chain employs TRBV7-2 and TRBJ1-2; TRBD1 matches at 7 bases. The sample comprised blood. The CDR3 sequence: CASSLGGQTSYGYTF. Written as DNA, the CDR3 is TGTGCCAGCAGCTTAGGGGGACAGACCAGCTATGGCTACACCTTC.